This TCR beta chain was sequenced in a study of shared clonotypes between healthy human individuals. Study-wide results and caveats: Donor scarcity curtailed the genetic and exposure-history diversity represented herein.

The CDR3 runs 15 residues. CDR1 is SGHNT and CDR2 is YYREEE in the germline V gene (reference sequence). With 4 bases clipped from V and 5 bases from J, the junction kept 5 bases outside the gene matches. Remarks on this clone: What it binds is unknown.

The authors split each subset's genomic DNA evenly across several immunoSEQ plates. Measured with immunoSEQ multiplex PCR; TCRdb has only the in-frame clones, and not every one. Of about 2,100,000 clones in the sample, roughly 91% were seen once. Naive CD8 isolation took CD45RO-negative cells positively selected for CCR7 and excluded terminally differentiated effector memory CD45RA+ cells. The specimen was naive CD8+ T cells from PBMCs. The chain combines TRBV5-4 with TRBJ2-5, with 13 bases that match TRBD2. This sequence was found in a man aged 18 to 35 in good health. Some clones in this sample may be carry-over from other donors' samples. As DNA, the CDR3 is TGTGCCAGCAGCCCCACTAGCGGGAGGGTTGAGACCCAGTACTTC. Amino acids: CASSPTSGRVETQYF.